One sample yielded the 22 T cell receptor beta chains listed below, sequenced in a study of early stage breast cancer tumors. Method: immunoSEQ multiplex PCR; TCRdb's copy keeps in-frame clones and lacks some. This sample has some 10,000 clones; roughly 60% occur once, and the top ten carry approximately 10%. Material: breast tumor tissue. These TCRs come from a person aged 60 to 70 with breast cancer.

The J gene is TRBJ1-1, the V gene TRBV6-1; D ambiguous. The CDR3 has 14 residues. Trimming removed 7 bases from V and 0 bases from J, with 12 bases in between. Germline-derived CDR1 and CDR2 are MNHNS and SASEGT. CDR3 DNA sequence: TGTGCCAGCAACCCAAGGAGTCTGAACACTGAAGCTTTCTTT. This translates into CASNPRSLNTEAFF.

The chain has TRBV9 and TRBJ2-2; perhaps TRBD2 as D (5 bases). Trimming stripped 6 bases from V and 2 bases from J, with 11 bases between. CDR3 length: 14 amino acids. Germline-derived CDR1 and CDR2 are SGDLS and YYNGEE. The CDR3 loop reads CASKRTPNTGELFF. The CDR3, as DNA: TGTGCCAGCAAACGGACTCCTAACACCGGGGAGCTGTTTTTT.

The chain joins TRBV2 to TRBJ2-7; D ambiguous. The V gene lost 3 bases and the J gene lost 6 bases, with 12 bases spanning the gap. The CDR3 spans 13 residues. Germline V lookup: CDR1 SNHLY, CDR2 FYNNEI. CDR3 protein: CASSEGSLGEQYF. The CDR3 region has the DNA TGTGCCAGCAGTGAGGGGTCCCTCGGCGAGCAGTACTTC.

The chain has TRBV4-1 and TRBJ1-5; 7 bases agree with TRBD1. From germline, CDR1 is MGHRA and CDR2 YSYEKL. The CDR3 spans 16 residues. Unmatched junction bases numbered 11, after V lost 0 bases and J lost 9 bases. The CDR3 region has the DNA TGCGCCAGCAGCCAAGATTGGACAGGACGGACGTCGCCCCAGCATTTT. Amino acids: CASSQDWTGRTSPQHF.

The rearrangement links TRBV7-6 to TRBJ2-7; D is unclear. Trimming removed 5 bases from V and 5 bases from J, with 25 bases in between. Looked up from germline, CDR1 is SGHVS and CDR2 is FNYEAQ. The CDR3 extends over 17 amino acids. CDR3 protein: CASSPNNMVLSLDEQYF. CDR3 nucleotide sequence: TGTGCCAGCAGCCCTAATAATATGGTCCTTTCCCTAGACGAGCAGTACTTC.

For the CDR3, the DNA is TGTGCCTGGAGTGCCGAGGGAAGGGCTGGCTACACCTTC. Translating gives CAWSAEGRAGYTF. J is TRBJ1-2 and V is TRBV30; the D is unclear. Trimming cost V 1 base and J 7 bases, with 13 bases left between them. Germline CDR1 is GTSNPN and CDR2 is SVGIG (reference sequence). This CDR3 is 13 amino acids long.

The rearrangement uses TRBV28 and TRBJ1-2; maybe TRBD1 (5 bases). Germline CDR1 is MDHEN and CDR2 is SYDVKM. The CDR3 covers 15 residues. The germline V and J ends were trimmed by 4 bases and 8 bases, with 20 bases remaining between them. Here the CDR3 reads CASSSEEGRRRGYTF. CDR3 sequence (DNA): TGTGCCAGCAGTTCCGAAGAGGGACGTCGTAGAGGCTACACCTTC.

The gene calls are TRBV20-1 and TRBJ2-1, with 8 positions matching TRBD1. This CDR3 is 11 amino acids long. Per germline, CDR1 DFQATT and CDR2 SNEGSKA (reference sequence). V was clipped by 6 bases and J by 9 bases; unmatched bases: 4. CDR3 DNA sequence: TGCAGTGCGACAGGGGTAGGTGAGCAGTTCTTC. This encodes CSATGVGEQFF.

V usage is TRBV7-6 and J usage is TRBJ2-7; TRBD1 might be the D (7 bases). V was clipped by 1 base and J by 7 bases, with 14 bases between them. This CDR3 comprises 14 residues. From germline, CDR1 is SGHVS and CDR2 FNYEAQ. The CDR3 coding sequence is TGTGCCAGCAGCTTAGGCAGGGGGGCAGAAGAGCAGTACTTC. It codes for CASSLGRGAEEQYF.

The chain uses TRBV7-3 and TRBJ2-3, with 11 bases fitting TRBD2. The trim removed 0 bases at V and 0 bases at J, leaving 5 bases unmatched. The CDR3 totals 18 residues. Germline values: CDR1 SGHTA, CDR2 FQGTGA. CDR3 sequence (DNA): TGTGCCAGCAGCTTAACGGCTAGCGGGGGGATTAGCACAGATACGCAGTATTTT. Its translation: CASSLTASGGISTDTQYF.

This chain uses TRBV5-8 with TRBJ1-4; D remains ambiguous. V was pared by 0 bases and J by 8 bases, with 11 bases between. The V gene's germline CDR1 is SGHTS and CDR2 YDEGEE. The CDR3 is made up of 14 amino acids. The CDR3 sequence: CASSLGRLNEKLFF. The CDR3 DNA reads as TGTGCCAGCAGCTTGGGCCGGCTTAACGAAAAACTGTTTTTT.

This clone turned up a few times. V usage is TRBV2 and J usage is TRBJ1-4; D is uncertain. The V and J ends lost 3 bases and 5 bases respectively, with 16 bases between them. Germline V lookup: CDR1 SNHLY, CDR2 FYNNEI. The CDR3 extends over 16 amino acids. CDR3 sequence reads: CASSDPKRTQNEKLFF. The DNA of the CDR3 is TGTGCCAGCAGTGATCCTAAACGGACCCAAAATGAAAAACTGTTTTTT. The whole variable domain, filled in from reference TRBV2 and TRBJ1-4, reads EPEVTQTPSHQVTQMGQEVILRCVPISNHLYFYWYRQILGQKVEFLVSFYNNEISEKSEIFDDQFSVERPDGSNFTLKIRSTKLEDSAMYFCASSDPKRTQNEKLFFGSGTQLSVL.

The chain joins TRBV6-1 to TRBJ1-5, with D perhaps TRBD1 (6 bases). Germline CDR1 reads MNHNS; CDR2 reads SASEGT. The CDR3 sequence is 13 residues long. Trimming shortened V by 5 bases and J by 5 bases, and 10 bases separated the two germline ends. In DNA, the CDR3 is TGTGCCAGCAGTATAACAGGGTATCAGCCCCAGCATTTT. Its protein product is CASSITGYQPQHF.

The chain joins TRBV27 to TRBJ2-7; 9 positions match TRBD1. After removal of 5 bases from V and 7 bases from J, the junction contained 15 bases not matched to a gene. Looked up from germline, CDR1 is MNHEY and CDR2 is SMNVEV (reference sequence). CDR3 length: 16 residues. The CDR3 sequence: CASSIGPGQGRREQYF. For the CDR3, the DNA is TGTGCCAGCAGTATCGGACCGGGACAGGGCCGAAGAGAGCAGTACTTC.

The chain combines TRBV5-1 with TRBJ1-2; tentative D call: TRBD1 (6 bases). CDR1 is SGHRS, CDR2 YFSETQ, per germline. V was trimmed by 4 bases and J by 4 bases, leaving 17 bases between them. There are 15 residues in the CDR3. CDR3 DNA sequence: TGCGCCAGCAGCCCGGAAGGGGGGCGTCTCTATGGCTACACCTTC. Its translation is CASSPEGGRLYGYTF.

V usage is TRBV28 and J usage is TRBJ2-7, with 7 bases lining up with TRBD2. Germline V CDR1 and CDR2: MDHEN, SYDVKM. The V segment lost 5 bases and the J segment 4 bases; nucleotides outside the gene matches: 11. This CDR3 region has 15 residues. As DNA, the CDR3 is TGTGCCAGCAGTGGGTTTTGGGAGGGCCTGTACGAGCAGTACTTC. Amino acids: CASSGFWEGLYEQYF.

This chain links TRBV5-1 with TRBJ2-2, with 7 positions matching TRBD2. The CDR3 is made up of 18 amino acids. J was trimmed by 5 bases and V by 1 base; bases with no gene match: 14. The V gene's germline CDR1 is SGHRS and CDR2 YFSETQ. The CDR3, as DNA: TGCGCCAGCAGCTTGTCCTTTGGGGCGGGAGAGGAAACCGGGGAGCTGTTTTTT. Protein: CASSLSFGAGEETGELFF.

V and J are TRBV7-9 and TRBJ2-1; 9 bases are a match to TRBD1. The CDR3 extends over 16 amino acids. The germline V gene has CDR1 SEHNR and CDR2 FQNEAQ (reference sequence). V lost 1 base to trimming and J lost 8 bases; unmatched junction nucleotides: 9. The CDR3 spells CASSLEPGQGLYEQFF. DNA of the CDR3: TGTGCCAGCAGCTTAGAGCCGGGACAGGGCTTGTATGAGCAGTTCTTC.

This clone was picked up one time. The CDR3 DNA follows: TGTGCCAGCAGTCCTCCCACCGGGACAGGGGGGCACGAGCAGTACTTC. Its translation: CASSPPTGTGGHEQYF. The chain recombines TRBV28 with TRBJ2-7; TRBD1 matches at 11 bases. This CDR3 comprises 16 residues. The V gene end was trimmed by 5 bases and the J gene end by 5 bases; junction bases not matched to a gene: 11. Germline V gene sequence: CDR1 MDHEN, CDR2 SYDVKM.

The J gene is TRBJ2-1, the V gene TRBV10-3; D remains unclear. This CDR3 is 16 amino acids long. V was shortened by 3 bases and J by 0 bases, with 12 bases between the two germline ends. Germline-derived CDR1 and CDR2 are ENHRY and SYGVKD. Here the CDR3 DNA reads TGTGCCATCAGTGACCCCGGCCTAAGCTCCTACAATGAGCAGTTCTTC. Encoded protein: CAISDPGLSSYNEQFF.

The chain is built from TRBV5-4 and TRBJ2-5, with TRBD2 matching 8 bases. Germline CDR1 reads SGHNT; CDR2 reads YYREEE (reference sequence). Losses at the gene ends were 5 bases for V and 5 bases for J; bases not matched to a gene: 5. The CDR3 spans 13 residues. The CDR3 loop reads CASRPSGSETQYF. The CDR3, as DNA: TGTGCCAGCAGACCCAGCGGGAGTGAGACCCAGTACTTC.

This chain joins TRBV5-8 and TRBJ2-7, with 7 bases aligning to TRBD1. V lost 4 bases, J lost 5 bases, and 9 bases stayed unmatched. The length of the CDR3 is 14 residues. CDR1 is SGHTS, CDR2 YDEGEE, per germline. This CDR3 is CASSPDRVKDEQYF. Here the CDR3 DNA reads TGTGCCAGCAGCCCCGACAGGGTAAAAGACGAGCAGTACTTC.